Listed here are 28 T cell receptor beta chains from one sample, sequenced in a study of early T cells in non-severe SARS-CoV-2 infection. Via MiXCR, TCRdb re-called the 5' RACE reads, giving one row per CDR3 protein. Among 55,000 to 65,000 distinct CDR3 sequences listed, about 10% were seen once. The specimen sequenced was whole blood. These receptors were collected from an adult who was a healthcare worker with PCR-confirmed SARS-CoV-2 infection or an uninfected control (not recorded which).

CDR3 nucleotide sequence: TGTGCCAGCAGGGAGAACTACGAGCAGTACTTC. Encoded protein: CASRENYEQYF. The rearrangement links TRBV6-2 or TRBV6-3 to TRBJ2-7; D unresolved. The V end was cut by 6 bases, the J end by 3 bases, with 6 bases between. This CDR3 is built from 11 residues. CDR1 is MNHEY, CDR2 SVGEGT, per germline.

This rearrangement joins TRBV5-1 to TRBJ2-7; perhaps TRBD1 as D (5 bases). Per germline, CDR1 SGHRS and CDR2 YFSETQ. The CDR3 loop spans 14 amino acids. The V and J ends lost 4 bases and 0 bases respectively, with 11 bases between them. DNA of the CDR3: TGCGCCAGCAGCCCAGGGATTTCCTCCTACGAGCAGTACTTC. Encoded protein: CASSPGISSYEQYF.

This clonotype was seen only a few times. The gene calls are TRBV7-2 and TRBJ2-7; 10 positions match TRBD2. The CDR3 spans 13 residues. Unmatched junction bases numbered 3, after V lost 5 bases and J lost 5 bases. CDR1 and CDR2 from the germline V gene are SGHTA and FQGNSA. The CDR3 spells CASSMGTSDEQYF. CDR3 nucleotides: TGTGCCAGCAGCATGGGGACTAGCGACGAGCAGTACTTC. Drawing the rest from reference TRBV7-2 and TRBJ2-7, the complete variable domain is GAGVSQSPSNKVTEKGKDVELRCDPISGHTALYWYRQSLGQGLEFLIYFQGNSAPDKSGLPSDRFSAERTGGSVSTLTIQRTQQEDSAVYLCASSMGTSDEQYFGPGTRLTVT.

The gene calls are TRBV7-9 and TRBJ1-6; 7 bases fit TRBD1. Looked up from germline, CDR1 is SEHNR and CDR2 is FQNEAQ (reference sequence). The CDR3 loop spans 15 amino acids. The J segment lost 10 bases and the V segment lost 5 bases, leaving 11 bases of the junction unmatched. The CDR3 coding sequence is TGTGCCAGCAGCAGCCCTGGGACAGCCAGCTCACCCCTCCACTTT. Translation gives CASSSPGTASSPLHF.

This clonotype was found a few times. V is TRBV7-2 and J is TRBJ2-7; TRBD1 aligns across 10 bases. Germline V gene sequence: CDR1 SGHTA, CDR2 FQGNSA. The CDR3 spans 15 residues. The ends lost 5 bases at V and 2 bases at J; junction bases unmatched: 6. The CDR3 region has the DNA TGTGCCAGCAGCGTGGACAGGGGGTACACCTACGAGCAGTACTTC. The encoded protein is CASSVDRGYTYEQYF.

This clonotype was detected many times. The genes are TRBV29-1 and TRBJ2-1, with D unclear. In germline, CDR1 is SQVTM, CDR2 ANQGSEA. This CDR3 spans 15 amino acids. The germline V and J ends were trimmed by 5 bases and 0 bases, with 14 bases remaining between them. This CDR3 reads CSVTKMGYSYNEQFF. CDR3 DNA sequence: TGCAGCGTTACCAAGATGGGGTACTCCTACAATGAGCAGTTCTTC.

This clonotype was seen more than once but under ten times. The CDR3 is CASSRSPRPGLYTGELFF. For the CDR3, the DNA is TGTGCCAGCAGCCGATCCCCCCGGCCAGGGTTATACACCGGGGAGCTGTTTTTT. The genes are TRBV7-8 and TRBJ2-2, with D perhaps TRBD1 (5 bases). The germline V gene encodes CDR1 SGHVS and CDR2 FQNEAQ. CDR3 length: 18 amino acids. Trimming removed 5 bases from V and 3 bases from J, with 22 bases in between.

V gene TRBV6-2 or TRBV6-3 combines with J gene TRBJ2-7, with 12 bases aligning to TRBD2. V shed 5 bases, J shed 6 bases, and the junction held 8 bases outside the gene matches. The CDR3 consists of 15 residues. Germline CDR1 MNHEY, CDR2 SVGEGT. The CDR3, as DNA: TGTGCCAGCAGTGCCGAGACTAGCGGGAGAGGCGAGCAGTACTTC. It specifies CASSAETSGRGEQYF.

This clonotype showed up just a few times. The rearrangement links TRBV7-3 to TRBJ2-2; TRBD2 matches 14 bases. Losses at the gene ends were 1 base for V and 1 base for J; bases not matched to a gene: 2. The CDR3 covers 18 residues. Germline V gene data show CDR1 as SGHTA and CDR2 as FQGTGA. The chain's CDR3 is CASSLIGLAGGNTGELFF. In DNA form, the CDR3 reads TGTGCCAGCAGCTTAATCGGACTAGCGGGAGGGAACACCGGGGAGCTGTTTTTT. Full variable domain (rest looked up from reference TRBV7-3 and TRBJ2-2): GAGVSQTPSNKVTEKGKYVELRCDPISGHTALYWYRQSLGQGPEFLIYFQGTGAADDSGLPNDRFFAVRPEGSVSTLKIQRTERGDSAVYLCASSLIGLAGGNTGELFFGEGSRLTVL.

The genes are TRBV12-5 and TRBJ1-1; D is unclear. With 0 bases removed from V and 6 bases from J, the gap between germline ends came to 11 bases. The CDR3 runs 14 residues. The V gene's germline CDR1 is LGHNT and CDR2 FRNRAP. The CDR3 reads CASGLVGSVAEAFF. CDR3 bases: TGTGCTAGTGGTTTGGTAGGGTCTGTCGCTGAAGCTTTCTTT.

This clonotype was seen repeatedly, ten times or more. V is TRBV28 and J is TRBJ1-3, with D maybe TRBD1 (5 bases). Trimming left V 6 bases short and J 0 bases short, with 18 bases between. Germline V CDR1 and CDR2: MDHEN, SYDVKM. This CDR3 has 17 residues. The CDR3, as DNA: TGTGCCAGCAGCCTTCGAAGGGGCACCGACTCTGGAAACACCATATATTTT. Translated, it gives CASSLRRGTDSGNTIYF.

The chain is built from TRBV20-1 and TRBJ2-3; D is unresolved. CDR3 length: 11 residues. CDR1 DFQATT and CDR2 SNEGSKA come from the germline V gene (reference sequence). Deletions cut 0 bases from V and 6 bases from J, with 4 bases between. The CDR3 sequence: CSARDYDTQYF. CDR3 nucleotide sequence: TGCAGTGCTAGAGATTATGATACGCAGTATTTT.

This clonotype was counted at least ten times. The rearrangement links TRBV20-1 to TRBJ2-3; 9 bases line up with TRBD2. Looked up from germline, CDR1 is DFQATT and CDR2 is SNEGSKA (reference sequence). This CDR3 comprises 13 residues. V trimming: 5 bases; J trimming: 12 bases; junction bases outside the gene matches: 12. This CDR3 reads CSARRPSAGGQYF. The DNA for the CDR3 is TGCAGTGCTCGTCGACCCTCAGCGGGAGGACAGTATTTT.

This clonotype was counted between two and nine times. This CDR3 is CASSLTGSYNEQFF. The DNA of the CDR3 is TGTGCCAGCAGCTTAACGGGGAGCTACAATGAGCAGTTCTTC. V gene TRBV7-9 combines with J gene TRBJ2-1, with a tentative D call TRBD2 (5 bases). This CDR3 has 14 residues. Germline-derived CDR1 and CDR2 are SEHNR and FQNEAQ (reference sequence). Trimming left V 2 bases short and J 3 bases short, with 8 bases between.

The rearrangement joins TRBV20-1 to TRBJ2-1; 11 nucleotides line up with TRBD2. The CDR3 extends over 15 amino acids. Germline V gives CDR1 DFQATT, CDR2 SNEGSKA (reference sequence). After removal of 4 bases from V and 9 bases from J, the junction contained 11 bases not matched to a gene. The DNA for the CDR3 is TGCAGTGCTACAGTGTTAGCGGGAGGGACGGGTGAGCAGTTCTTC. This encodes CSATVLAGGTGEQFF.

Many counts were recorded for this clonotype. The rearrangement uses TRBV20-1 and TRBJ2-3; tentative D call: TRBD2 (5 bases). The CDR3 is 15 residues long. Trimming removed 0 bases from V and 0 bases from J, with 10 bases in between. Germline V lookup: CDR1 DFQATT, CDR2 SNEGSKA (reference sequence). DNA of the CDR3: TGCAGTGCTAGAGATTATCTAGCTAGCACAGATACGCAGTATTTT. It specifies CSARDYLASTDTQYF.

As DNA, the CDR3 is TGTGCCAGCAGCTTAGTGGGCTACGGGGAGCTGTTTTTT. Translating it yields CASSLVGYGELFF. This chain joins TRBV7-2 and TRBJ2-2; unclear D gene. Trimming shortened V by 1 base and J by 7 bases, and 7 bases separated the two germline ends. Germline V CDR1 and CDR2: SGHTA, FQGNSA. The CDR3 sequence is 13 residues long.

This clonotype was counted only a few times. The rearrangement links TRBV12-3 or TRBV12-4 to TRBJ2-4; D remains ambiguous. The V end was cut by 3 bases, the J end by 6 bases, with 9 bases between. The CDR3 is 13 residues long. CDR3 amino acids: CASSFYERNIQYF. As DNA, the CDR3 is TGTGCCAGCAGTTTTTATGAGCGAAACATTCAGTACTTC.

The chain employs TRBV7-8 and TRBJ1-5, with D possibly being TRBD1 (5 bases). The V end was cut by 4 bases, the J end by 11 bases, with 18 bases between. The CDR3 loop spans 14 amino acids. Germline lookup yields CDR1 SGHVS and CDR2 FQNEAQ. The CDR3 nucleotides are TGTGCCAGCAGCTCCCCAAAAGGTCACAGGACCCAGCATTTT. This gives the protein CASSSPKGHRTQHF.

This clonotype has a handful of counts. V and J are TRBV28 and TRBJ2-3, with D hard to call. Germline V gives CDR1 MDHEN, CDR2 SYDVKM. The CDR3 runs 15 residues. Trimming took off 3 bases at V and 2 bases at J, with 12 bases between the two ends. CDR3 protein: CASSLELPNTDTQYF. The CDR3 region has the DNA TGTGCCAGCAGTTTGGAATTGCCTAACACAGATACGCAGTATTTT. Variable domain in full (rest from reference TRBV28 and TRBJ2-3): DVKVTQSSRYLVKRTGEKVFLECVQDMDHENMFWYRQDPGLGLRLIYFSYDVKMKEKGDIPEGYSVSREKKERFSLILESASTNQTSMYLCASSLELPNTDTQYFGPGTRLTVL.

This clonotype came up a few times. CDR3 coding DNA: TGTGCCAGCAGCTTAAGCGGCGGCAGCAATCAGCCCCAGCATTTT. Residues: CASSLSGGSNQPQHF. The genes are TRBV7-8 and TRBJ1-5, with unresolved D. V dropped 2 bases and J dropped 1 base, with 9 bases sitting between them. The CDR3 sequence is 15 residues long. Germline CDR1 is SGHVS and CDR2 is FQNEAQ.

The chain joins TRBV29-1 to TRBJ1-5; D gene unclear. Trimming stripped 6 bases from V and 4 bases from J, with 10 bases between. The CDR3 sequence is 12 residues long. The germline V gene has CDR1 SQVTM and CDR2 ANQGSEA. The CDR3 region has the DNA TGCAGCGTCGGGGTAGCGAATCAGCCCCAGCATTTT. This translates into CSVGVANQPQHF.

In this sample, this clonotype turned up many times. This sequence joins TRBV5-5 and TRBJ1-5; 7 bases are a match to TRBD1. The CDR3 runs to 15 residues. The germline CDR1 and CDR2 sequences are SGHKS and YYEKEE (reference sequence). The V gene end was trimmed by 4 bases and the J gene end by 4 bases; junction bases not matched to a gene: 8. The CDR3 region has the DNA TGTGCCAGCAGCCCCGGGACAGCGGAGAATCAGCCCCAGCATTTT. Residues: CASSPGTAENQPQHF. The variable domain in full, with the rest retrieved from reference TRBV5-5 and TRBJ1-5, is DAGVTQSPTHLIKTRGQQVTLRCSPISGHKSVSWYQQVLGQGPQFIFQYYEKEERGRGNFPDRFSARQFPNYSSELNVNALLLGDSALYLCASSPGTAENQPQHFGDGTRLSIL.

This clonotype was seen a handful of times. The DNA of the CDR3 is TGCAGTGCTAGAGAACTTGGGGAGAGCTACGAGCAGTACTTC. Translation: CSARELGESYEQYF. The gene calls are TRBV20-1 and TRBJ2-7, with D possibly being TRBD2 (5 bases). Trimming pared 0 bases from V and 3 bases from J, leaving 12 bases between. CDR1 DFQATT and CDR2 SNEGSKA come from the germline V gene (reference sequence). This CDR3 contains 14 residues.

The chain carries TRBV13 and TRBJ2-2, with a weak D call TRBD2 (5 bases). This CDR3 region has 16 residues. Trimming shortened V by 8 bases and J by 3 bases, and 19 bases separated the two germline ends. Germline V gene data show CDR1 as PRHDT and CDR2 as FYEKMQ (reference sequence). CDR3 region: CASASEVGIYTGELFF. Written as DNA, the CDR3 is TGTGCCAGCGCGTCAGAGGTCGGGATTTACACCGGGGAGCTGTTTTTT. Full variable domain (remainder filled in from reference TRBV13 and TRBJ2-2): AAGVIQSPRHLIKEKRETATLKCYPIPRHDTVYWYQQGPGQDPQFLISFYEKMQSDKGSIPDRFSAQQFSDYHSELNMSSLELGDSALYFCASASEVGIYTGELFFGEGSRLTVL.

At least ten counts were recorded for this clonotype. The chain joins TRBV6-5 to TRBJ1-1; D remains ambiguous. Trimming took off 9 bases at V and 4 bases at J, with 15 bases between the two ends. Germline V CDR1 and CDR2: MNHEY, SVGAGI. This CDR3 has 13 amino acids. The CDR3 loop reads CASLIVGGTEAFF. DNA of the CDR3: TGTGCCAGTTTGATAGTGGGTGGCACTGAAGCTTTCTTT.

This clonotype was recorded a few times. This chain connects TRBV11-1 to TRBJ2-5; TRBD2 agrees at 8 bases. Trimming removed 3 bases from V and 0 bases from J; junction bases left unmatched: 12. The CDR3 is 18 amino acids. Germline V gene lookup returns CDR1 SGHAT and CDR2 FQDESV (reference sequence). The CDR3: CASSFLPRAGAYQETQYF. DNA for the CDR3: TGTGCCAGCAGCTTTCTCCCCAGAGCGGGAGCCTACCAAGAGACCCAGTACTTC.

In this sample, this clonotype turned up many times. The gene calls are TRBV7-9 and TRBJ2-2; the D is unclear. The V end lost 2 bases, the J end lost 5 bases, and 3 bases lay between the germline ends. The length of the CDR3 is 12 residues. Germline loops: CDR1 SEHNR, CDR2 FQNEAQ (reference sequence). The CDR3 here is CASSLTTGELFF. The CDR3 nucleotides read TGTGCCAGCAGCTTAACGACCGGGGAGCTGTTTTTT.